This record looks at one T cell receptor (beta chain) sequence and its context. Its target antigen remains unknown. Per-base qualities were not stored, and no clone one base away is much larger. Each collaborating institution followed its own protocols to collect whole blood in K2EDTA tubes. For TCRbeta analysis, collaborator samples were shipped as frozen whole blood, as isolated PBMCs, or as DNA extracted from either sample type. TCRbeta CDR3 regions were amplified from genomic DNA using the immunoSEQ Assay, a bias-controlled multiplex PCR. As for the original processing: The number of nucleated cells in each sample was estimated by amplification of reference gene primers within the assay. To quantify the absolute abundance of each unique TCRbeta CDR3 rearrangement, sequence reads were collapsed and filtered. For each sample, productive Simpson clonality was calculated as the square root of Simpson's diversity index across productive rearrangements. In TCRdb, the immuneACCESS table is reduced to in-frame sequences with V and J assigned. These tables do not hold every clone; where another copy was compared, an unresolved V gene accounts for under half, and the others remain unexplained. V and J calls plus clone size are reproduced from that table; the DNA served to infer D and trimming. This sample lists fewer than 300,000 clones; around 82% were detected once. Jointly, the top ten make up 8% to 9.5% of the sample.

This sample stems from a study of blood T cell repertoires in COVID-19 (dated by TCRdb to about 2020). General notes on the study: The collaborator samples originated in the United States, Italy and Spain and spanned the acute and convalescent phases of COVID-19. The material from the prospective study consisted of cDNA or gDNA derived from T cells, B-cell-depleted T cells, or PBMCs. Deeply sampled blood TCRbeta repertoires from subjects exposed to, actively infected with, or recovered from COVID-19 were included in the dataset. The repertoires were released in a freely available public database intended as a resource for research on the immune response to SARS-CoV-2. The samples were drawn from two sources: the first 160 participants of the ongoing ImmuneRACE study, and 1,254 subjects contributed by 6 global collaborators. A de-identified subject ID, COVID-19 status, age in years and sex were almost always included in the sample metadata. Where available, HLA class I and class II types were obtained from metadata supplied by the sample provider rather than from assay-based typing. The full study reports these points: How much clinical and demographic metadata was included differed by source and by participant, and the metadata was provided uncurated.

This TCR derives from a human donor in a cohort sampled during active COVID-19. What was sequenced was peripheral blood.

The nucleotide sequence is TGCAGCGTTGATTTGGCTCCCCACGAGCAGTACTTC. The encoded protein is CSVDLAPHEQYF. This chain is built from TRBV29-1 and TRBJ2-7; the D gene lacks a confident call. Reading the germline V gene gives CDR1 SQVTM and CDR2 ANQGSEA. V loses 3 bases, J loses 5 bases, and the germline ends lie 11 bases apart. From the cysteine up to the phenylalanine, the CDR3 has a length of 12 residues. The entry retains the CDR3 DNA only, 36 bases that are in frame from base 1.